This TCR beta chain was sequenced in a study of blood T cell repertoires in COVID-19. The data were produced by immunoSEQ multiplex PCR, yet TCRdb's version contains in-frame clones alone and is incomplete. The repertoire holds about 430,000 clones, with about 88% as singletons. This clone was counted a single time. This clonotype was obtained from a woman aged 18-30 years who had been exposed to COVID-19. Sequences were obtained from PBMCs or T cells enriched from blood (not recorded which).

The CDR3 nucleotides read TGTGCCAGCAGCCCTAGGACTAGCGGGTCTCAAGAGACCCAGTACTTC. It encodes CASSPRTSGSQETQYF. The rearrangement links TRBV5-4 to TRBJ2-5, with 11 bases that match TRBD2. Germline V CDR1 and CDR2: SGHNT, YYREEE (reference sequence). The CDR3 is made up of 16 amino acids. The junction had 7 bases not matched to a gene; V was cut back by 4 bases and J by 2 bases. Variable domain in full (rest from reference TRBV5-4 and TRBJ2-5): ETGVTQSPTHLIKTRGQQVTLRCSSQSGHNTVSWYQQALGQGPQFIFQYYREEENGRGNFPPRFSGLQFPNYSSELNVNALELDDSALYLCASSPRTSGSQETQYFGPGTRLLVL.